The rows below give T cell receptor beta chains drawn from one sample of a study of CD8+ T cells in alopecia areata. Using immunoSEQ multiplex PCR, the repertoire was profiled, and TCRdb retains in-frame clones only, with some absent. In the table there are some 100,000 clones, under 40% of which are singletons. Sequenced sample: CD4+ T cells sorted from blood. The receptors shown here come from a human donor with alopecia areata. Both conserved end residues are part of each CDR3. Each record gives: V gene, J gene, CDR3 protein.

TRBV2	TRBJ1-1	CASATEMNTEAFF
TRBV7-9	TRBJ2-2	CASSLSSIRARTGELFF
TRBV28	TRBJ2-3	CASSLSSGLPTDTQYF
TRBV29-1	TRBJ2-1	CSVARTSGTYNEQFF
TRBV29-1	TRBJ2-1	CSVGTSGYNEQFF
TRBV29-1	TRBJ1-2	CSVATGTGYYGYTF
TRBV5-1	TRBJ2-1	CASSPRPSESYNEQFF
TRBV29-1	TRBJ2-3	CSVASVGGTDTQYF
TRBV30	TRBJ2-1	CAWNLLTGGPYNEQFF
TRBV11-3	TRBJ2-1	CASSLAATYNEQFF
TRBV30	TRBJ2-5	CAWNTGLTSGLQETQYF
TRBV7-9	TRBJ1-1	CASSSRGVNTEAFF
TRBV29-1	TRBJ2-3	CSVGQGSSVDTQYF